Listed here is a single TCR beta chain. The antigen it recognizes is unknown. No base qualities exist here, and no much larger clone lies one base off it. In the germline V gene (reference sequence), CDR1 corresponds to LGHDT and CDR2 to YNNKEL. The CDR3 runs 15 amino acids, cysteine and phenylalanine included. The entry retains the CDR3 DNA only, 45 bases that are in frame from base 1. Cut back by 1 base and 3 bases, the V and J ends lie 9 bases apart. The collaborating institutions used their own protocols to collect whole blood in K2EDTA tubes. For TCRbeta analysis, collaborators shipped samples in one of three forms: frozen whole blood, isolated PBMCs, or DNA extracted from either of those sample types. TCRbeta CDR3 regions were amplified from genomic DNA by means of the immunoSEQ Assay, a bias-controlled multiplex PCR. The authors processed their data as follows. Nucleated cell counts per sample were estimated from amplification of reference gene primers within the assay. To quantify the absolute abundance of each unique TCRbeta CDR3 rearrangement, sequence reads were collapsed and filtered. Productive Simpson clonality was computed per sample as the square root of Simpson's diversity index over productive rearrangements. What TCRdb holds here is the immuneACCESS table cut down to in-frame rearrangements. Part of the clones is not present; checked against another copy, under half of the missing clones reflect an unresolved V gene, and the others are unexplained. V, J and clone size derive from that table, while D and trimming were established from the DNA sequence. This sample gives 100,000 to 150,000 clones in total; over 75% of them show up just once. Of the sample, more than 6.5% falls within the top ten clones.

This entry is derived from a study of blood T cell repertoires in COVID-19 (dated by TCRdb to about 2020). As for the study more broadly: Samples from collaborators originated in the United States, Italy and Spain and spanned both the acute and convalescent phases of COVID-19. The prospective study material was composed of cDNA or gDNA derived from T cells, B-cell-depleted T cells, or PBMCs. Deeply sampled blood TCRbeta repertoires from subjects exposed to, actively infected with, or recovered from COVID-19 were included in the dataset. Samples were obtained from the ongoing ImmuneRACE study (first 160 participants) and from 1,254 subjects provided by 6 global collaborators. Where available, HLA class I and class II types were taken from metadata supplied by the sample provider and were not determined by assay-based typing. Nearly every sample came with metadata listing a de-identified subject ID, COVID-19 status, age in years and sex. A freely available public database, intended as a resource for researchers studying the immune response to SARS-CoV-2, is where the repertoires were released.

The study at large found these results: How much clinical and demographic metadata was included differed by source and by participant, and the metadata was provided uncurated.

Sequencing used peripheral blood. This receptor was taken from a man aged 80 or over with active or convalescent COVID-19. The chain is made from TRBV3-1 (or the pseudogene TRBV3-2) and TRBJ1-4; the D gene is perhaps TRBD1, from 6 matching bases. Read as DNA, the sequence is TGTGCCAGCAGCCAAGTCGGACAGCCTAATGAAAAACTGTTTTTT. Its product reads: CASSQVGQPNEKLFF.